The clone carrying this TCR beta chain has just one count. Its antigen is currently unknown. Together with a sample-barcoded 5' primer, a J-beta primer mix was included in a second PCR lasting roughly 6 to 12 cycles. The authors tagged each cDNA molecule using a template-switch adaptor with 12 random nucleotides. MiXCR, run by TCRdb on the 5' RACE reads, gives a single entry per CDR3 protein. The sample carries about 1,000,000 distinct CDR3 sequences, 35% to 50% recorded once. The data were obtained in a study of blood T cells in healthy people across ages. Study outcomes and limitations: The long-lived group displayed more naive CD4+ cells, plus higher diversity, than the aged donors did. Roughly linear declines in TCR beta diversity per million T cells occurred with age.

This sequence originates from a woman aged 55-69 years in good health. Specimen: blood.

CDR3 DNA: TGCAGTGCTAGAGATAGGGACAGGGGGTCTCGTTGTACTGAAGCTTTCTTT. It codes for CSARDRDRGSRCTEAFF. This rearrangement joins TRBV20-1 to TRBJ1-1; 11 nucleotides align to TRBD1. This CDR3 is built from 17 residues. Germline assignment: CDR1 DFQATT and CDR2 SNEGSKA (reference sequence). V lost 0 bases to trimming and J lost 5 bases; unmatched junction nucleotides: 11.